The clone carrying this T cell receptor beta chain was observed a handful of times. The table came from immunoSEQ multiplex PCR; TCRdb's copy has only in-frame clones and leaves some out. This table holds around 45,000 clones, 55% to 75% found once. This sample stems from a study of blood T cell repertoires in COVID-19. About the research overall: Acute and convalescent COVID-19 specimens originated in the United States, Italy and Spain. PBMCs, B-cell-depleted T cells, or T cells provided the cDNA or gDNA that made up the material.

Trimming shortened V by 7 bases and J by 2 bases, and 23 bases separated the two germline ends. Germline V CDR1 and CDR2: LGHNT, FRNRAP. The CDR3 has 17 amino acids. The material sequenced was peripheral blood. The TCR was taken from a man at least 80 years old with acute or convalescent COVID-19. The chain uses TRBV12-5 and TRBJ2-5, with D possibly matching TRBD1 (6 bases). The CDR3: CASARGGLSQLQETQYF. The CDR3 nucleotides are TGTGCTAGTGCCCGTGGGGGCCTTAGCCAATTACAAGAGACCCAGTACTTC. Full variable domain (missing parts from reference TRBV12-5 and TRBJ2-5): DARVTQTPRHKVTEMGQEVTMRCQPILGHNTVFWYRQTMMQGLELLAYFRNRAPLDDSGMPKDRFSAEMPDATLATLKIQPSEPRDSAVYFCASARGGLSQLQETQYFGPGTRLLVL.